This T cell receptor (beta chain) was recorded in a study of T cells in Graves' hyperthyroidism and ophthalmopathy. In this sample, this clonotype turned up a few times. What it binds is not known. Exclusion of a patient resulted from uncontrolled infection, other autoimmune disease, pregnancy or lactation. Every diagnosis used clinical symptoms, serum thyroxine and TRAb, thyroid ultrasound and orbital computed tomography. Progressors' blood was drawn at hyperthyroidism diagnosis, before ophthalmopathy symptoms. This CDR3 has 18 amino acids. Trimming took 1 base from V and 0 from J, leaving 18 bases between them. Germline assignment: CDR1 SGDLS and CDR2 YYNGEE. From RNA transcripts, TCR beta CDR3 regions were amplified. HTBI primers were the set used in a first-round RT-PCR of the TCR CDR3. TCRdb ran MiXCR on the multiplex PCR reads and lists one entry per CDR3 protein. This table has under 200,000 distinct CDR3 sequences, approximately 9% appearing once.

Study-wide results and limits: Ophthalmopathy was distinguished from stable hyperthyroidism by 13 V-J signatures.

The chain is built from TRBV9 and TRBJ2-3; possibly TRBD1 for D (6 bases). The sequencing input was blood. The clonotype was recovered from a woman aged 18-29 years with Graves' hyperthyroidism that later progressed to Graves' ophthalmopathy. The CDR3 spells CASSVRSGSGASTDTQYF. The DNA of the CDR3 is TGTGCCAGCAGCGTAAGATCCGGTTCAGGGGCTAGCACAGATACGCAGTATTTT.